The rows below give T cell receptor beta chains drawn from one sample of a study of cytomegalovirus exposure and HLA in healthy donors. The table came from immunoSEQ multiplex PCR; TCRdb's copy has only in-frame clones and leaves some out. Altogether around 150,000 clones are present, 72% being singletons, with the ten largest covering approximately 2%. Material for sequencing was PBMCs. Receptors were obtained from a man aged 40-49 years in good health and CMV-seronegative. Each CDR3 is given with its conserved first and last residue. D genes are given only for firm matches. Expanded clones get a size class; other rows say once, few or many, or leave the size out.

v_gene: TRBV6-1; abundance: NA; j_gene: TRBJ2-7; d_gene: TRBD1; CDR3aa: CASRNGQGRSYEQYF; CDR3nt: TGTGCCAGCAGGAACGGACAGGGCCGCTCCTACGAGCAGTACTTC
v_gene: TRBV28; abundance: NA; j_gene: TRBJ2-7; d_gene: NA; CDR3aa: CASSPPQGPRSYEQYF; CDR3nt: TGTGCCAGCAGTCCACCTCAGGGGCCTAGATCCTACGAGCAGTACTTC
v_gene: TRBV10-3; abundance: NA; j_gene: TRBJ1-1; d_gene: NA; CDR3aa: CAISEDGLNTEAFF; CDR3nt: TGTGCCATCAGTGAGGATGGCCTGAACACTGAAGCTTTCTTT
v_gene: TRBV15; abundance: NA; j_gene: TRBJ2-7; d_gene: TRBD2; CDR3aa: CATSRDRASGRGEQYF; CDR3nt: TGTGCCACCAGCAGAGATAGGGCTAGCGGGAGAGGCGAGCAGTACTTC
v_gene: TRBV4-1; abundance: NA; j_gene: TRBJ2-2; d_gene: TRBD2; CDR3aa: CASSYGRTGELFF; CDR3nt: TGCGCCAGCAGCTACGGGAGGACCGGGGAGCTGTTTTTT
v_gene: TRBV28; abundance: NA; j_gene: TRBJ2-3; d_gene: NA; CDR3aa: CASTPNGRTDTQYF; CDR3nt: TGTGCCAGCACCCCCAACGGGAGAACGGATACGCAGTATTTT
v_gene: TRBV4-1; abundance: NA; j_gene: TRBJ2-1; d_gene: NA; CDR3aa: CASSHPFGRDGYNEQFF; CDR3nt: TGCGCCAGCAGCCATCCCTTCGGGCGGGATGGCTACAATGAGCAGTTCTTC
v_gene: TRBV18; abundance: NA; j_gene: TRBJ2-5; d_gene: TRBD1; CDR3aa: CASSLTRDRAWTQYF; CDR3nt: TGTGCCAGCTCCCTGACTAGGGACAGGGCATGGACCCAGTACTTC
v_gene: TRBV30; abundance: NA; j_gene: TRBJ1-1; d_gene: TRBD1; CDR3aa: CAWSPDRAIEAFF; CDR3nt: TGTGCCTGGAGTCCCGACAGGGCTATCGAAGCTTTCTTT
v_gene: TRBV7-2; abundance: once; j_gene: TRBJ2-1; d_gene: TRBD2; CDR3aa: CASSHIAGVLNEQFF; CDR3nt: TGTGCCAGCAGCCACATAGCGGGAGTTTTGAATGAGCAGTTCTTC
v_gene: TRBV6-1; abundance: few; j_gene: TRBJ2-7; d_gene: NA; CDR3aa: CAILRGPSFSYEQYF; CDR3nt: TGTGCCATTCTCCGAGGGCCTTCGTTCTCCTACGAGCAGTACTTC
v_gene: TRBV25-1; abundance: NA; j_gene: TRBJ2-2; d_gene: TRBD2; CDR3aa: CASSAGLAGLGELFF; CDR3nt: TGTGCCAGCAGTGCCGGACTAGCGGGACTCGGGGAGCTGTTTTTT
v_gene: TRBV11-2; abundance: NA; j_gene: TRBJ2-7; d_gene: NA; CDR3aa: CASSLAPLPATYEQYF; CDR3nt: TGTGCCAGCAGCTTAGCCCCCTTGCCAGCGACCTACGAGCAGTACTTC
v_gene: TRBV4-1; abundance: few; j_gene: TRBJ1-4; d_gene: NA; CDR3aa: CASSSRGGVTTNEKLFF; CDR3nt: TGCGCCAGCAGCTCACGTGGGGGGGTAACAACTAATGAAAAACTGTTTTTT
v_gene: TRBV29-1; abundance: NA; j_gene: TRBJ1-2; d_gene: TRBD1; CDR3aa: CSVGDRGHNGGYTF; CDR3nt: TGCAGCGTTGGAGATAGGGGGCATAACGGTGGCTACACCTTC
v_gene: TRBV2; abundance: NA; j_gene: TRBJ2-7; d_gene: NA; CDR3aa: CASMGQGNYEQYF; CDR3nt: TGTGCCAGCATGGGGCAGGGAAACTACGAGCAGTACTTC
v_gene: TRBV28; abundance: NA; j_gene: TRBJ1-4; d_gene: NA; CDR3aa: CASRHDRNEKLFF; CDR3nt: TGTGCCAGCAGACACGACAGGAATGAAAAACTGTTTTTT
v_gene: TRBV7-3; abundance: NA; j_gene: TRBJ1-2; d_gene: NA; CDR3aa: CASSSGPGYGYTF; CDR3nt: TGTGCCAGCAGCTCTGGACCAGGGTATGGCTACACCTTC
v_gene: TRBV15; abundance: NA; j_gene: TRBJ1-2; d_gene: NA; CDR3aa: CATSKGRADYGYPF; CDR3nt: TGTGCCACCAGCAAGGGTCGGGCAGACTATGGCTACCCCTTC
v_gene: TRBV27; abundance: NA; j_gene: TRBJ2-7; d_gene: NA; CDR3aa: CASSPRGGYEQYF; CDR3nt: TGTGCCAGCAGTCCCCGGGGAGGCTACGAGCAGTACTTC
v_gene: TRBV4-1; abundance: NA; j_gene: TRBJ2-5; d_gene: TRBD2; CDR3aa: CASSPRLAGVQETQYF; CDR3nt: TGCGCCAGCAGCCCCCGACTAGCGGGCGTCCAAGAGACCCAGTACTTC
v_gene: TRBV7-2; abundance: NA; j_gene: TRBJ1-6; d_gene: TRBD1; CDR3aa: CASSPGTGQNSPLHF; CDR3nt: TGTGCCAGCAGCCCGGGGACAGGGCAGAATTCACCCCTCCACTTT
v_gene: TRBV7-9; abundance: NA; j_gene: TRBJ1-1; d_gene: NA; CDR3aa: CASSLPPNTEAFF; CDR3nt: TGTGCCAGCAGCCTTCCCCCGAACACTGAAGCTTTCTTT
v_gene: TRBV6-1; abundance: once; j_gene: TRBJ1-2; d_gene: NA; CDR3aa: CASSEPQYYGYTF; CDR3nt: TGTGCCAGCAGTGAGCCTCAGTACTATGGCTACACCTTC
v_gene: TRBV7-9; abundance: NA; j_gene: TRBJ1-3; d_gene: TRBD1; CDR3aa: CASSLQGTGGASGNTIYF; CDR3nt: TGTGCCAGCAGCTTACAGGGGACAGGGGGCGCTTCTGGAAACACCATATATTTT
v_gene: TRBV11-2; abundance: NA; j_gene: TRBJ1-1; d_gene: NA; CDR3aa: CAEARGGTEAFF; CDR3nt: TGTGCCGAAGCGAGGGGGGGGACTGAAGCTTTCTTT
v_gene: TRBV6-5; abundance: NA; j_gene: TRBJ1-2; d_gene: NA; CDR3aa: CASRPQAAANYGYTF; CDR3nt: TGTGCCAGCAGACCCCAGGCAGCTGCTAACTATGGCTACACCTTC
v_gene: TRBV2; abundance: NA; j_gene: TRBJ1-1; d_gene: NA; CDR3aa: CASDNRMNTEAFF; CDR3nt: TGTGCCAGCGATAACAGAATGAACACTGAAGCTTTCTTT
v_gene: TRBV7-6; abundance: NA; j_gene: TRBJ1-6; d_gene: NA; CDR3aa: CASSLGHRPNSPLHF; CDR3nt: TGTGCCAGCAGCTTAGGTCACAGGCCAAATTCACCCCTCCACTTT
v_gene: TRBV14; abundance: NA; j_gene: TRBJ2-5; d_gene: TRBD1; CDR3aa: CASSRDRGPETQYF; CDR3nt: TGTGCCAGCAGCCGGGACAGGGGGCCGGAGACCCAGTACTTC
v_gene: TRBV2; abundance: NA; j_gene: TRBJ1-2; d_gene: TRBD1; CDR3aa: CASSPVTGALYGYTF; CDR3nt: TGTGCCAGCAGCCCAGTGACAGGGGCACTCTATGGCTACACCTTC
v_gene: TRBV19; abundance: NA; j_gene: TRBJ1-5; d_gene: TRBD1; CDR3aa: CASSMGQGGSPQHF; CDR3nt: TGTGCCAGTAGTATGGGACAGGGGGGGTCGCCCCAGCATTTT
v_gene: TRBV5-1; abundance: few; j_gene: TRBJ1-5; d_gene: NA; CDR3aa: CASSFSPFSNQPQHF; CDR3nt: TGCGCCAGCAGCTTCTCCCCGTTTAGCAATCAGCCCCAGCATTTT
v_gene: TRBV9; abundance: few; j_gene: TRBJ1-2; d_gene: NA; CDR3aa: CASSVTRNYGYTF; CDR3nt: TGTGCCAGCAGCGTAACCAGAAACTATGGCTACACCTTC
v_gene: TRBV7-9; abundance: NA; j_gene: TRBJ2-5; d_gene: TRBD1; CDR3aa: CASSLRGTELETQYF; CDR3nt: TGTGCCAGCAGCTTACGTGGGACAGAACTAGAGACCCAGTACTTC
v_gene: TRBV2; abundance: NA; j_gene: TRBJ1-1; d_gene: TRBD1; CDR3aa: CASREGTGNTEAFF; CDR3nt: TGTGCCAGCAGAGAGGGGACAGGGAACACTGAAGCTTTCTTT
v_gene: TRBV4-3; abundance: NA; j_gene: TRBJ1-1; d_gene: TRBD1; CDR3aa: CASSQTGGEGTEAFF; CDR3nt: TGCGCCAGCAGCCAAACAGGGGGCGAGGGCACTGAAGCTTTCTTT
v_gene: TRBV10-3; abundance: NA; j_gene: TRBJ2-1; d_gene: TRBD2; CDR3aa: CAIMVAGGPHEQFF; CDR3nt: TGTGCCATCATGGTGGCGGGAGGGCCGCATGAGCAGTTCTTC
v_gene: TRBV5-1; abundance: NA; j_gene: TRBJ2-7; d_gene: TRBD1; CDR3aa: CASSWDRGDYEQYF; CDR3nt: TGCGCCAGCAGCTGGGACAGGGGGGACTACGAGCAGTACTTC
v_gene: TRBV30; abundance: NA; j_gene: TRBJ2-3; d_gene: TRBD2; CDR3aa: CAWSQLGGTTDTQYF; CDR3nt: TGTGCCTGGAGTCAATTGGGGGGGACCACAGATACGCAGTATTTT
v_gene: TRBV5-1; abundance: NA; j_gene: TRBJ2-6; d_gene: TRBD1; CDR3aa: CASSSERDRGAGANVLTF; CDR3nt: TGCGCCAGCAGCTCCGAACGGGACAGGGGCGCTGGGGCCAACGTCCTGACTTTC
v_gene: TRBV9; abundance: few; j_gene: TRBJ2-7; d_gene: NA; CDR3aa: CASSAAGLSYEQYF; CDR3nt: TGTGCCAGCAGCGCCGCGGGACTCTCCTACGAGCAGTACTTC
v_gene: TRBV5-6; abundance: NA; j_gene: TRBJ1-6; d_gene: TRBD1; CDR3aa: CASPRDSHWYNSPLNF; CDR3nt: TGTGCCAGCCCCAGGGACAGCCACTGGTATAATTCACCCCTCAACTTT
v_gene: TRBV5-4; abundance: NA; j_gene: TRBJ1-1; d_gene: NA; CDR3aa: CASSRLNTEAFF; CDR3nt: TGTGCCAGCAGCAGACTAAACACTGAAGCTTTCTTT
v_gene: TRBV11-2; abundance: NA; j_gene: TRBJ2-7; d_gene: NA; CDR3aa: CASSLLVTTLREQYF; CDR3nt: TGTGCCAGCAGCTTACTGGTGACTACGTTACGCGAGCAGTACTTC
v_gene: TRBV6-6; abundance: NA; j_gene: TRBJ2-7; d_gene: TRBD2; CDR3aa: CASSSLRGGDYEQYF; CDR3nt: TGTGCCAGCAGTTCTCTTCGCGGGGGGGACTACGAGCAGTACTTC
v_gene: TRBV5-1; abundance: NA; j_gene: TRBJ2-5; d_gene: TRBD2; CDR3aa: CASSLRWREGRETQYF; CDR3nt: TGCGCCAGCAGCTTGCGTTGGCGGGAGGGCCGAGAGACCCAGTACTTC